The 6 T cell receptor beta chains below come from one sample, sequenced in a study of T-cell reconstitution after alpha-beta-depleted transplantation in children. Unique molecular identifiers were used to barcode this TCRbeta library. TCRdb fed the PCR reads into MiXCR, producing one record per CDR3 protein. The sample holds roughly 420,000 distinct CDR3 sequences, around 15% seen once. The sample consisted of PBMCs, mostly from graft donor cells, taken 360 days after TCRalphabeta/CD19-depleted stem cell transplant. The receptors stem from a boy under three years old who had a stem cell transplant for Wiskott-Aldrich syndrome, so the T cells may come from the graft donor.

V usage is TRBV12-3 or TRBV12-4 and J usage is TRBJ2-7; possibly TRBD1 for D (5 bases). This CDR3 has 14 residues. Trimming shortened V by 3 bases and J by 3 bases, and 12 bases separated the two germline ends. The CDR3 reads CASSFKGSRYEQYF. CDR3 in DNA: TGTGCCAGCAGTTTTAAGGGGTCGCGCTACGAGCAGTACTTC.

Points on this clonotype: A read error is possible here, since a much larger clone lies one base away. This chain joins TRBV7-9 and TRBJ2-4; a possible D gene is TRBD2 (5 bases). The CDR3 runs to 17 residues. CDR1 is SEHNR, CDR2 FQNEAQ, per germline (reference sequence). The CDR3 sequence: CASSLVVGGLAKHIQYF. The CDR3 DNA follows: TGTGCCAGCAGCTTAGTAGTAGGCGGGCTAGCCAAACACATTCAGTACTTC.

The V call is TRBV11-3, the J call TRBJ2-2, with no clear D. The V end lost 2 bases, the J end lost 0 bases, and 10 bases lay between the germline ends. Germline V CDR1 and CDR2: SGHNT, YENEEA. CDR3 length: 16 amino acids. The CDR3 bases are TGTGCCAGCAGCTTACTCTCAGGAACGAACACCGGGGAGCTGTTTTTT. It encodes CASSLLSGTNTGELFF.

This clonotype was seen a handful of times. This chain connects TRBV5-1 to TRBJ2-7; 11 bases are a match to TRBD2. This CDR3 has 16 residues. Per the germline V gene, CDR1 is SGHRS and CDR2 is YFSETQ. J was trimmed by 1 base and V by 3 bases; bases with no gene match: 6. The CDR3 protein is CASSSRLAGQSYEQYF. The CDR3 coding sequence is TGCGCCAGCAGCTCCCGACTAGCGGGGCAGTCCTACGAGCAGTACTTC.

The gene calls are TRBV20-1 and TRBJ2-7; D may be TRBD2 (6 bases). V was trimmed by 5 bases and J by 0 bases, leaving 17 bases between them. CDR1 is DFQATT and CDR2 is SNEGSKA in the germline V gene (reference sequence). This CDR3 comprises 15 residues. This chain's CDR3 is CSAGKTSVYSYEQYF. CDR3 in DNA: TGCAGTGCTGGAAAGACTAGTGTATACTCCTACGAGCAGTACTTC.

This clonotype was recorded at least ten times. This chain uses TRBV24-1 with TRBJ2-1, with 8 nucleotides matching TRBD2. This CDR3 is 16 amino acids long. The germline V gene has CDR1 KGHDR and CDR2 SFDVKD. V dropped 6 bases and J dropped 2; count of bases not matched to a gene: 8. The CDR3 coding sequence is TGTGCCACCAGTAGCGGGAGCCCCTTAGCCTACAATGAGCAGTTCTTC. Translated: CATSSGSPLAYNEQFF.